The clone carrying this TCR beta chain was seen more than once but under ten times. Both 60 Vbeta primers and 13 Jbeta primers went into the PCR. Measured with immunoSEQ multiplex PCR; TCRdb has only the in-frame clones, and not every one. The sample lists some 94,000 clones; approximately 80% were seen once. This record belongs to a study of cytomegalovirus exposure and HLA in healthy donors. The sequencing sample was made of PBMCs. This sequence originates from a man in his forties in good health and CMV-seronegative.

In nucleotides, the CDR3 is TGTGCTAGCAAGGAGCAGGGGGCGATCAGCAATCAGCCCCAGCATTTT. Its translation is CASKEQGAISNQPQHF. The V gene is TRBV19, the J gene TRBJ1-5; 8 bases agree with TRBD1. The CDR3 consists of 16 residues. Germline CDR1 and CDR2: LNHDA and SQIVND (reference sequence).